This T cell receptor (beta chain) was captured by sequencing in a study of T-cell memory formation after mild COVID-19. The overall study: Clustering of TCRs was largely donor specific. Study-level results: CD4+ contracting clones lay mainly in CM and EM, CD8+ ones in EMRA. Among clones contracting day 15 to 85, CD4/CD8 was balanced, whereas later expanders leaned CD4+.

TCRalpha and TCRbeta libraries used 5'RACE with constant-segment primers and UMIs. TCRdb passed the 5' RACE reads through MiXCR, listing each CDR3 protein once. This table has hundreds of thousands of distinct CDR3 sequences, around 27% appearing once. The CDR3 loop spans 15 amino acids. Germline V gives CDR1 SGHTA, CDR2 FQGNSA. V gave up 0 bases and J gave up 6 bases, with 12 bases separating them. Many counts were recorded for this clonotype. Antigen specificity is unknown. The source material was PBMCs or a T cell subset sorted from them (not recorded which). The chain links TRBV7-2 to TRBJ2-1, with D maybe TRBD2 (5 bases). The source is an adult woman who had mild COVID-19 (a few samples of this study predate the infection). Cell type and time point are not known. The CDR3 region is CASSLAGVLGNEQFF. CDR3 nucleotides: TGTGCCAGCAGCTTAGCGGGAGTATTGGGCAATGAGCAGTTCTTC. Complete variable domain (other parts from reference TRBV7-2 and TRBJ2-1): GAGVSQSPSNKVTEKGKDVELRCDPISGHTALYWYRQSLGQGLEFLIYFQGNSAPDKSGLPSDRFSAERTGGSVSTLTIQRTQQEDSAVYLCASSLAGVLGNEQFFGPGTRLTVL.